This T cell receptor beta chain was found in a study of cytomegalovirus exposure and HLA in healthy donors. Whole-study findings and limits: TCR beta chains numbering some 160 were designated cytomegalovirus-associated.

The germline CDR1 and CDR2 sequences are SEHNR and FQNEAQ (reference sequence). This CDR3 region has 14 residues. The V end was cut by 1 base, the J end by 0 bases, with 6 bases between. Note on this clone: Its matching antigen is unknown.

Use of 60 Vbeta and 13 Jbeta primers characterized the PCR. Using immunoSEQ multiplex PCR, the repertoire was profiled, and TCRdb retains in-frame clones only, with some absent. Of under 100,000 clones detected, roughly 80% appear once; the ten largest clones hold approximately 2%. The V gene is TRBV7-9, the J gene TRBJ1-1; no definite D call. Material: PBMCs. The clonotype was recovered from a boy between 10 and 17 years old in good health and CMV-seronegative. The DNA for the CDR3 is TGTGCCAGCAGCTTAGTTGGGCTGAACACTGAAGCTTTCTTT. Its protein is CASSLVGLNTEAFF.